The 22 T cell receptor beta chains given below trace back to one sample, sequenced in a study of T cells expressing NK-cell markers. TCRdb re-called the 5' RACE reads and gives one entry per CDR3 protein, without DNA. The listing contains around 380,000 distinct CDR3 sequences. Sequencing was carried out using blood T cells: a sorted CD56 or NKG2C T cell subset, CD4+ or CD8+ T cells, or bulk PBMC T cells (not recorded which). These receptors all come from a woman in her forties or fifties in good health.

The rearrangement joins TRBV27 to TRBJ2-5; absent DNA, TCRdb's TRBD2 call cannot be checked. Germline CDR1 and CDR2: MNHEY and SMNVEV (reference sequence). CDR3 length equals 16 residues. The CDR3 sequence is CASRLAVAGRGETQYF.

The chain combines TRBV3-1 with TRBJ2-5; TCRdb's D call, TRBD1, is unchecked because there is no DNA. Germline lookup yields CDR1 LGHDT and CDR2 YNNKEL (reference sequence). The CDR3 loop spans 17 amino acids. This CDR3 is CASSQVGQGYGLETQYF.

The V and J genes are TRBV12-3 or TRBV12-4 and TRBJ2-1; with no DNA, the TCRdb D assignment of TRBD2 cannot be verified. The CDR3 is 17 amino acids. The CDR3 spells CASSPFSSGSSYNEQFF.

The rearrangement joins TRBV7-2 to TRBJ2-7; there is no DNA to check the TCRdb D call of TRBD1. The germline V gene encodes CDR1 SGHTA and CDR2 FQGNSA. The CDR3 covers 15 residues. CDR3 amino acids: CASSSGPLRSYEQYF.

The chain couples TRBV4-1 to TRBJ2-3; TCRdb outputs TRBD2, but without DNA this stays unchecked. The CDR3 has 15 amino acids. Germline loops: CDR1 MGHRA, CDR2 YSYEKL. The chain's CDR3 is CASSQSGGGTDTQYF.

The chain recombines TRBV24-1 with TRBJ2-7; TCRdb returns TRBD1, unconfirmable since there is no DNA. Germline V gene sequence: CDR1 KGHDR, CDR2 SFDVKD. The CDR3 covers 18 residues. The CDR3: CATSDAGTAGEKRYEQYF.

This chain links TRBV14 with TRBJ1-4. CDR1 is SGHDN and CDR2 is FVKESK in the germline V gene. The CDR3 extends over 15 amino acids. The CDR3 loop reads CASSQEGEVLEKLFF.

This chain connects TRBV11-2 to TRBJ1-4; without DNA, the TCRdb call of TRBD1 cannot be checked. CDR1 SGHAT and CDR2 FQNNGV come from the germline V gene. The CDR3 is made up of 14 amino acids. CDR3 protein: CASTPQSTGEKLFF.

The rearrangement uses TRBV20-1 and TRBJ2-7; without DNA, the TCRdb call of TRBD1 cannot be checked. The CDR3 runs 14 residues. Germline-derived CDR1 and CDR2 are DFQATT and SNEGSKA (reference sequence). This CDR3 is CSALLPGNSYEQYF.

The V gene is TRBV12-3 or TRBV12-4, the J gene TRBJ2-2. The CDR3 consists of 13 residues. The CDR3 protein is CASTKTITGELFF.

The rearrangement joins TRBV4-1 to TRBJ2-5. The CDR3 totals 13 residues. The V gene's germline CDR1 is MGHRA and CDR2 YSYEKL. The CDR3: CASSQLTGKTQYF.

The chain uses TRBV12-3 or TRBV12-4 and TRBJ2-3; TCRdb proposes TRBD1, but this gene call is untestable without DNA. This CDR3 is 14 amino acids long. The CDR3 reads CASNPDRVSDTQYF.

The chain uses TRBV2 and TRBJ2-1; TCRdb's D gene call, TRBD2, goes unchecked for lack of DNA. The germline V gene encodes CDR1 SNHLY and CDR2 FYNNEI. This CDR3 is 15 amino acids long. The CDR3 here is CASIRLAGAGNEQFF. Variable domain in full (rest from reference TRBV2 and TRBJ2-1): EPEVTQTPSHQVTQMGQEVILRCVPISNHLYFYWYRQILGQKVEFLVSFYNNEISEKSEIFDDQFSVERPDGSNFTLKIRSTKLEDSAMYFCASIRLAGAGNEQFFGPGTRLTVL.

The chain joins TRBV11-2 to TRBJ1-2; checking the TCRdb D call of TRBD1 is not possible without DNA. This CDR3 region has 15 residues. Per germline, CDR1 SGHAT and CDR2 FQNNGV. The CDR3 sequence is CASSARVLPNYGYTF. Full variable domain (rest looked up from reference TRBV11-2 and TRBJ1-2): EAGVAQSPRYKIIEKRQSVAFWCNPISGHATLYWYQQILGQGPKLLIQFQNNGVVDDSQLPKDRFSAERLKGVDSTLKIQPAKLEDSAVYLCASSARVLPNYGYTFGSGTRLTVV.

The chain uses TRBV9 and TRBJ2-1; the D gene TCRdb calls, TRBD1, cannot be checked with no DNA. The CDR3 sequence is 13 residues long. Germline V CDR1 and CDR2: SGDLS, YYNGEE. The CDR3: CASSAQDPNEQFF.

The rearrangement joins TRBV20-1 to TRBJ2-1; absent DNA, TCRdb's TRBD2 call cannot be checked. Germline V lookup: CDR1 DFQATT, CDR2 SNEGSKA (reference sequence). This CDR3 is built from 17 residues. The CDR3 loop is CSALGLAGLLPSNEQFF.

The V call is TRBV30, the J call TRBJ1-2; there is no DNA to check the TCRdb D call of TRBD1. The germline V gene has CDR1 GTSNPN and CDR2 SVGIG (reference sequence). CDR3 size: 13 residues. The chain's CDR3 is CAWRRAGTRGYTF. Drawing the rest from reference TRBV30 and TRBJ1-2, the complete variable domain is SQTIHQWPATLVQPVGSPLSLECTVEGTSNPNLYWYRQAAGRGLQLLFYSVGIGQISSEVPQNLSASRPQDRQFILSSKKLLLSDSGFYLCAWRRAGTRGYTFGSGTRLTVV.

The chain uses TRBV20-1 and TRBJ2-3; TCRdb indicates TRBD1, and absent DNA this call remains unverified. CDR1 is DFQATT, CDR2 SNEGSKA, per germline (reference sequence). The CDR3 length is 15 residues. The CDR3: CSASGTGVGTDTQYF.

This sequence joins TRBV18 and TRBJ2-1. This CDR3 comprises 17 residues. CDR1 is KGHSH and CDR2 is LQKENI in the germline V gene. This CDR3 reads CASSLYKDRNSYNEQFF.

V and J are TRBV6-5 and TRBJ2-1. The length of the CDR3 is 15 residues. Germline CDR1 MNHEY, CDR2 SVGAGI. This chain's CDR3 is CASSFVDTSYNEQFF.

This rearrangement joins TRBV12-3 or TRBV12-4 to TRBJ1-2. This CDR3 spans 13 amino acids. The CDR3 sequence is CASSTGANYGYTF.

This chain links TRBV5-1 with TRBJ2-7; the TCRdb call, TRBD1, lacks DNA for checking. Germline V gene sequence: CDR1 SGHRS, CDR2 YFSETQ. CDR3 length: 15 residues. Here the CDR3 reads CASSAGTGRSYEQYF.